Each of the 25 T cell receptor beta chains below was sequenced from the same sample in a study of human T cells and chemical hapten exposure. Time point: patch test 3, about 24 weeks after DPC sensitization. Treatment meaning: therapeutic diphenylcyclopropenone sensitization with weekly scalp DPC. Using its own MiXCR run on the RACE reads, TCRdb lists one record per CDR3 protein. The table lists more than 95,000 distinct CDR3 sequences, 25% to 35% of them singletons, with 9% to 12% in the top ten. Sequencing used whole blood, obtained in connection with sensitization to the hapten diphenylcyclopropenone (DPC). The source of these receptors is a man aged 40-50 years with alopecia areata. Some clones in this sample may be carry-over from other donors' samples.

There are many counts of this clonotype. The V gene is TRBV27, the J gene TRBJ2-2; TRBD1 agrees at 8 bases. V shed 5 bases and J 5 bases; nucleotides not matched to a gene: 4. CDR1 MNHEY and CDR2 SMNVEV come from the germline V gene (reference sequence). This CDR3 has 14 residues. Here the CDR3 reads CASSIRTGTGELFF. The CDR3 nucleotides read TGTGCCAGCAGTATAAGGACAGGGACCGGGGAGCTGTTTTTT.

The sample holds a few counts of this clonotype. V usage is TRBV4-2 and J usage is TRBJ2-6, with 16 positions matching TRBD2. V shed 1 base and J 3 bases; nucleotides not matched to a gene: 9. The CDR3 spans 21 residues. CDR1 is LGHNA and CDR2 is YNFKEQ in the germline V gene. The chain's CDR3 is CASSQAPTGLAGGGGANVLTF. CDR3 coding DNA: TGTGCCAGCAGCCAAGCGCCCACGGGACTAGCGGGAGGGGGTGGGGCCAACGTCCTGACTTTC.

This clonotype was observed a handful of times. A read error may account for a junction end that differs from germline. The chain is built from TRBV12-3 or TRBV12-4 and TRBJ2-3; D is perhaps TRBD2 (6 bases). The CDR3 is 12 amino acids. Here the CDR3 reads CASRPQLAGGDF. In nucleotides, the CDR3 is TGTGCCAGCAGACCTCAACTAGCCGGAGGGGATTTT.

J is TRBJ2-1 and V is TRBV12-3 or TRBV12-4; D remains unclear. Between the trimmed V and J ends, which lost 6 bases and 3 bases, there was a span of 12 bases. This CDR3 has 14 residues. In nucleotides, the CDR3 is TGTGCCAGCAGCCCGGGTCTTTACTACAATGAGCAGTTCTTC. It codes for CASSPGLYYNEQFF.

CDR3 amino acids: CASSYWDTSQPQHF. The CDR3, as DNA: TGTGCCAGCAGTTACTGGGACACATCGCAGCCCCAGCATTTT. The chain employs TRBV6-2 or TRBV6-3 and TRBJ1-5, with D possibly being TRBD1 (6 bases). This CDR3 is 14 amino acids long. Per the germline V gene, CDR1 is MNHEY and CDR2 is SVGEGT. V was clipped by 1 base and J by 7 bases, with 11 bases between them.

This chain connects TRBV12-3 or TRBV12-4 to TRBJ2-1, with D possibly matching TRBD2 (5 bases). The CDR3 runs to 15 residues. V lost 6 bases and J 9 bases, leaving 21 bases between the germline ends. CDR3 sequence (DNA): TGTGCCAGCAGCCCTTCCCCCTGGCAGAGCGGTGAGCAGTTCTTC. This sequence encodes CASSPSPWQSGEQFF.

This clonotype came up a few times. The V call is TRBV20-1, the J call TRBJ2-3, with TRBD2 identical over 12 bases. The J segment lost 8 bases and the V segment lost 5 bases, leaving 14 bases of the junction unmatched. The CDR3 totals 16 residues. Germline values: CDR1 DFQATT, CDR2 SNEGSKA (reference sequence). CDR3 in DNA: TGCAGTGCTGGGATAAAGACTAGCGGGAGAGGAGTTACGCAGTATTTT. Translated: CSAGIKTSGRGVTQYF.

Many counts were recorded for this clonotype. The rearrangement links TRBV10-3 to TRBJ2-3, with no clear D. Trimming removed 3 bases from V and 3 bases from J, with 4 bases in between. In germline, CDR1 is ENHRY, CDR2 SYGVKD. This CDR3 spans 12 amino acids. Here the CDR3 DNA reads TGTGCCATCAGTGAAACGACAGATACGCAGTATTTT. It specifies CAISETTDTQYF.

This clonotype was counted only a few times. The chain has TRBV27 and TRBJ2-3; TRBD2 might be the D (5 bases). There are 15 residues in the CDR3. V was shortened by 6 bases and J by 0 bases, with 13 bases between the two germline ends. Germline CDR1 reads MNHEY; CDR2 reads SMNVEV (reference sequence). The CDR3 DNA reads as TGTGCCAGCAGATCCCGGACTTCTAGCACAGATACGCAGTATTTT. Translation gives CASRSRTSSTDTQYF.

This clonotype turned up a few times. The CDR3 bases are TGCGCCAGCAGGATTGGAGATTCTGGAAACACCATATATTTT. Amino acids: CASRIGDSGNTIYF. The rearrangement uses TRBV5-1 and TRBJ1-3; no firm D call. Germline V CDR1 and CDR2: SGHRS, YFSETQ. Deletions cut 5 bases from V and 1 base from J, with 10 bases between. The CDR3 covers 14 residues.

CDR3 in DNA: TGTGCCAGCAGTGGACAGACGAACACTGAAGCTTTCTTT. Translated: CASSGQTNTEAFF. The genes are TRBV7-2 and TRBJ1-1; possibly TRBD1 for D (6 bases). CDR1 and CDR2 (germline): SGHTA, FQGNSA. The CDR3 runs to 13 residues. Trimming took off 6 bases at V and 1 base at J, with 9 bases between the two ends.

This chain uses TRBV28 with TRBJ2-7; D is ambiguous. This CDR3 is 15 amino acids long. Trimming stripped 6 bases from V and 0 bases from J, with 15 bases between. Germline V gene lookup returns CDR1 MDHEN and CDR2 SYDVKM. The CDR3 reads CASSPSEISSYEQYF. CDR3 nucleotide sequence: TGTGCCAGCAGCCCTTCCGAGATAAGCTCCTACGAGCAGTACTTC.

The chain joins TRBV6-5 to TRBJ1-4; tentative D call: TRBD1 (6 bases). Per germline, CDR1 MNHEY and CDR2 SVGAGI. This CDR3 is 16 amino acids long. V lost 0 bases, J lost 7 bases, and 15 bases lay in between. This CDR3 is CASSYSIRDIGEKLFF. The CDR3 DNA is TGTGCCAGCAGTTACTCGATCCGGGACATCGGTGAAAAACTGTTTTTT.

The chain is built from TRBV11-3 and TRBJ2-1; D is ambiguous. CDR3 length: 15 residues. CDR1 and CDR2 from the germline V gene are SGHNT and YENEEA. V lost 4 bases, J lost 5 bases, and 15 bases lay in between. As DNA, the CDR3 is TGTGCCAGCAGCTCCGGACCCGTCTCGAACAATGAGCAGTTCTTC. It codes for CASSSGPVSNNEQFF.

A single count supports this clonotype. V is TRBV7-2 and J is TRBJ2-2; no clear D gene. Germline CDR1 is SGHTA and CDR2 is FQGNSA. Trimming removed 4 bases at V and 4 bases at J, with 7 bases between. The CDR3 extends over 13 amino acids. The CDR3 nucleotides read TGTGCCAGCAGCTCCCGGGTCACCGGGGAGCTGTTTTTT. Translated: CASSSRVTGELFF.

The CDR3 protein is CASSPRGAAYNEQFF. For the CDR3, the DNA is TGTGCCAGCAGTCCCCGAGGAGCCGCCTACAATGAGCAGTTCTTC. The chain has TRBV27 and TRBJ2-1; D not resolved. Trimming removed 5 bases at V and 2 bases at J, with 13 bases between. Per the germline V gene, CDR1 is MNHEY and CDR2 is SMNVEV (reference sequence). This CDR3 is 15 amino acids long.

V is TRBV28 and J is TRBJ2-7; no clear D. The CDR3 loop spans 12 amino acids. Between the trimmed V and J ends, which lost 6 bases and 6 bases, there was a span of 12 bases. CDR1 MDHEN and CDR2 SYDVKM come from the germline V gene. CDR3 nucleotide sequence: TGTGCCAGCAGGACCCCTTCAGGCGAGCAGTACTTC. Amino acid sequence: CASRTPSGEQYF. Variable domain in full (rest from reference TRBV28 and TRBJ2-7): DVKVTQSSRYLVKRTGEKVFLECVQDMDHENMFWYRQDPGLGLRLIYFSYDVKMKEKGDIPEGYSVSREKKERFSLILESASTNQTSMYLCASRTPSGEQYFGPGTRLTVT.

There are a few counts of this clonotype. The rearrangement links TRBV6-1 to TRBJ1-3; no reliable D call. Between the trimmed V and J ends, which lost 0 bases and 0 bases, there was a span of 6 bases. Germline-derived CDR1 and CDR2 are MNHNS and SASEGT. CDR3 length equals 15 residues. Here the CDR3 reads CASSEAGRSGNTIYF. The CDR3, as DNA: TGTGCCAGCAGTGAAGCGGGCCGCTCTGGAAACACCATATATTTT.

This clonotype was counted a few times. CDR3 nucleotide sequence: TGCAGCGGTATAGCAGCGGGAGGGCCAGATACGCAGTATTTT. As protein: CSGIAAGGPDTQYF. This rearrangement joins TRBV20-1 to TRBJ2-3, with 10 bases matching TRBD2. The CDR3 spans 14 residues. The germline gives CDR1 DFQATT, CDR2 SNEGSKA (reference sequence).

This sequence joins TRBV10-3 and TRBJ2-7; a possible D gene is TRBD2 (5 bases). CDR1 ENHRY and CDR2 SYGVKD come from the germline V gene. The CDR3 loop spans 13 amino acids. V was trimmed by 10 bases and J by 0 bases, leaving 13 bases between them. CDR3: CATGEFSSYEQYF. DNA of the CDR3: TGTGCCACCGGGGAATTCAGCTCCTACGAGCAGTACTTC.

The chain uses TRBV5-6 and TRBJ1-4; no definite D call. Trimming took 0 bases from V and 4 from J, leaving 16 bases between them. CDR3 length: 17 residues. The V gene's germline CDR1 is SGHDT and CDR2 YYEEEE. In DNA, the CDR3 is TGTGCCAGCAGCTTGGCCTCCTGGGCAGCCGGTAATGAAAAACTGTTTTTT. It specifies CASSLASWAAGNEKLFF.

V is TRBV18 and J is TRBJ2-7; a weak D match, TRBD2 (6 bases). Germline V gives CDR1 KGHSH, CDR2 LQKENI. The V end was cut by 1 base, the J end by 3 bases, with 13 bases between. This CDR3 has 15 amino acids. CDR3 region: CASSPLSRGIYEQYF. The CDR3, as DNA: TGTGCCAGCTCACCACTAAGTCGCGGGATCTACGAGCAGTACTTC.

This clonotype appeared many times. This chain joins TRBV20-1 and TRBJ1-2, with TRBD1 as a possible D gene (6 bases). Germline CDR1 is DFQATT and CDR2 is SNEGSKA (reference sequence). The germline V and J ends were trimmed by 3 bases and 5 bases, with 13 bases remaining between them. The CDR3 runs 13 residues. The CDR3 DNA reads TGCAGTGCTAGGGCCCTGGACAGTTATGGCTACACCTTC. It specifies CSARALDSYGYTF.

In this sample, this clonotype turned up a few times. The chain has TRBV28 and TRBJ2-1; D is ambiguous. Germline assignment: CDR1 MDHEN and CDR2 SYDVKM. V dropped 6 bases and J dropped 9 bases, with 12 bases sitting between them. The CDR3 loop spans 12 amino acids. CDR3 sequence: CASSYIVGEQFF. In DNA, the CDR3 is TGTGCCAGCAGCTACATTGTCGGTGAGCAGTTCTTC.

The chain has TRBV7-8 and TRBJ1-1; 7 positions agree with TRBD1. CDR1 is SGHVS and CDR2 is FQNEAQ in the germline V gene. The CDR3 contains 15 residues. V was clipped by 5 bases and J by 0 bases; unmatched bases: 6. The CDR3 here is CASSPRTGMNTEAFF. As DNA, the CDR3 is TGTGCCAGCAGCCCCCGGACAGGCATGAACACTGAAGCTTTCTTT.